This section outlines one TCR beta chain sequence together with its context. Its antigen is as yet unknown. Clones were read by immunoSEQ multiplex PCR, and TCRdb kept only the in-frame ones, dropping some. The repertoire includes 20,000 to 25,000 clones, about 80% of them detected once, and 5.6% sits in the top ten. This record belongs to a study of immune evolution from preneoplasia to lung adenocarcinoma. Findings and caveats of the study: From normal lung to invasive adenocarcinoma, top clone frequencies appeared to decrease. T cell clonality was higher in KRAS-mutant than EGFR-mutant or wild-type nodules.

Sequenced material: FFPE invasive lung adenocarcinoma tissue. This TCR came from a person aged 55 to 75 with lung adenocarcinoma.

The CDR3 here is CAISVSDSGREADTQYF. DNA for the CDR3: TGTGCCATCAGTGTATCCGATAGCGGGAGAGAAGCAGATACGCAGTATTTT. V gene TRBV10-3 combines with J gene TRBJ2-3; 9 positions agree with TRBD2. The junction had 12 bases not matched to a gene; V was cut back by 4 bases and J by 4 bases. The germline V gene has CDR1 ENHRY and CDR2 SYGVKD. This CDR3 has 17 amino acids.